The present entry profiles one TCR beta chain with its context. The data are from a study of blood T cell repertoires in COVID-19. At the level of the study: Material from acute and convalescent COVID-19 was sourced from the United States, Italy and Spain. PBMCs, B-cell-depleted T cells, or T cells provided the cDNA or gDNA that made up the material.

Study processing details: Reference gene primer amplification in the assay estimated nucleated cell counts. The data were produced by immunoSEQ multiplex PCR, yet TCRdb's version contains in-frame clones alone and is incomplete. The V and J calls and clone size are taken from that table; D and trimming were inferred from the DNA. The table shows 48,000 or so clones, with 85% occurring only once. This CDR3 comprises 16 residues. Unmatched junction bases numbered 5, after V lost 0 bases and J lost 4 bases. Germline lookup yields CDR1 LGHNA and CDR2 YSLEER. This chain connects TRBV4-3 to TRBJ2-3, with 9 positions matching TRBD1. The receptor comes from a woman aged 55-75 years with acute or convalescent COVID-19. The sample comprised peripheral blood. This CDR3 reads CASSQDRQGGADTQYF. The CDR3 DNA reads TGCGCCAGCAGCCAAGACAGACAGGGGGGCGCAGATACGCAGTATTTT.